This TCR beta chain was recovered during a study of shared clonotypes between healthy human individuals. The CDR3 extends over 17 amino acids. Germline lookup yields CDR1 MDHEN and CDR2 SYDVKM. With 5 bases removed from V and 2 bases from J, the gap between germline ends came to 20 bases. The method was immunoSEQ multiplex PCR; TCRdb's version includes in-frame clones alone and lacks a portion of them. This sample carries roughly 1 million clones, 78% of them seen once, and the ten largest clones take 0.4% to 0.55%. This sequence joins TRBV28 and TRBJ2-3; no firm D call. This clonotype originated in a man between 18 and 29 years old in good health. Some clones in this sample may be carry-over from other donors' samples. The specimen sequenced was memory CD4+ T cells from PBMCs. Indicated subset: CD45RA-negative fraction. In DNA, the CDR3 is TGTGCCAGCAGTCCCAAATTCAGTGGCTATTTCACAGATACGCAGTATTTT. Protein: CASSPKFSGYFTDTQYF. The entire variable domain, with the rest obtained from reference TRBV28 and TRBJ2-3, is as follows: DVKVTQSSRYLVKRTGEKVFLECVQDMDHENMFWYRQDPGLGLRLIYFSYDVKMKEKGDIPEGYSVSREKKERFSLILESASTNQTSMYLCASSPKFSGYFTDTQYFGPGTRLTVL.